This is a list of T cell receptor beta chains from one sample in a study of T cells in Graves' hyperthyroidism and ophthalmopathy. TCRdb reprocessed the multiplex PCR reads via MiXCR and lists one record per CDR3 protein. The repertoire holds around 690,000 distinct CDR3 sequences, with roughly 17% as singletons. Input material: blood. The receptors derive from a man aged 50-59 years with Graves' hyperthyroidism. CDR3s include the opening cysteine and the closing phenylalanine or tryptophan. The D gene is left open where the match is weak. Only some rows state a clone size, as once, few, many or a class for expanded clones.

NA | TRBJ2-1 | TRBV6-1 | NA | CASSESSLRDEQFF | TGTGCCAGCAGTGAATCCTCCCTCCGGGATGAGCAGTTCTTC
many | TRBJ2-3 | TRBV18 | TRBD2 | CASSPIAGGQIGQYF | TGTGCCAGCTCACCAATCGCGGGAGGGCAGATTGGGCAGTATTTT
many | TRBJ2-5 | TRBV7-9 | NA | CASSLDILQTQYF | TGTGCCAGCAGCTTAGACATCTTACAGACCCAGTACTTC
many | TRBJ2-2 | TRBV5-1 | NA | CASSPSDTGELFF | TGCGCCAGCAGCCCCTCGGACACCGGGGAGCTGTTTTTT
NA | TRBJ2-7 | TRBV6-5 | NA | CASSYTGTDEQYF | TGTGCCAGCAGTTACACAGGGACGGACGAGCAGTACTTC
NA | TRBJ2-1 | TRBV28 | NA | CASSPPEGTLGEQFF | TGTGCCAGCAGTCCCCCGGAGGGGACCCTGGGGGAGCAGTTCTTC
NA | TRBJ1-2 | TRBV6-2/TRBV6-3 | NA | CANSPHSYGYTF | TGTGCCAACAGCCCGCACTCTTATGGCTACACCTTC
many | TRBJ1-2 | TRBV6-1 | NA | CASSEYKGSPYGYTF | TGTGCCAGCAGTGAATATAAGGGGTCACCCTATGGCTACACCTTC
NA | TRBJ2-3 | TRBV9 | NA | CASSVEGRSYTDTQYF | TGTGCCAGCAGCGTAGAGGGAAGGTCCTACACAGATACGCAGTATTTT
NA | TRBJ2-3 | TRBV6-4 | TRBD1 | CASSVSTGDMADTQYF | TGTGCCAGCAGTGTCAGTACAGGGGATATGGCAGATACGCAGTATTTT
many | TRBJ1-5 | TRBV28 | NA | CASTLNSNQPQHF | TGTGCCAGCACCCTGAATAGCAATCAGCCCCAGCATTTT
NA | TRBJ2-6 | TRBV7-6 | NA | CASSLVLGANVLTF | TGTGCCAGCAGCTTAGTACTTGGGGCCAACGTCCTGACTTTC
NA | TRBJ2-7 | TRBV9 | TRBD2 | CASSVAVETSGSYEQYF | TGTGCCAGCAGCGTAGCTGTGGAGACTAGCGGATCCTACGAGCAGTACTTC
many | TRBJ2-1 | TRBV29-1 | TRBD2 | CSVRKTSGSSNEQFF | TGCAGCGTCCGGAAGACTAGCGGGAGCTCCAATGAGCAGTTCTTC
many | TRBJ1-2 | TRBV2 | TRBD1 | CASSDVATGLGGYTF | TGTGCCAGCAGTGATGTCGCGACAGGGTTAGGGGGCTACACCTTC